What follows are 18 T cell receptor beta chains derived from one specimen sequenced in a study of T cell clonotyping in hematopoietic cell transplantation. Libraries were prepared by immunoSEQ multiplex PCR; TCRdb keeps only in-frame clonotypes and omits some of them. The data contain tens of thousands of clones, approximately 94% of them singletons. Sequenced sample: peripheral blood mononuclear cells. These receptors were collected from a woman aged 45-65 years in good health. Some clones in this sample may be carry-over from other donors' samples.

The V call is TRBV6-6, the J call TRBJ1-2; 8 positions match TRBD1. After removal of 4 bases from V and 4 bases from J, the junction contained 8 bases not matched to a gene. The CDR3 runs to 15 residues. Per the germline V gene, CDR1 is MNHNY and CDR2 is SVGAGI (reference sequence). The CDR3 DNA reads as TGTGCCAGCAGTTTGCCGGGACAGGAGTTCTATGGCTACACCTTC. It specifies CASSLPGQEFYGYTF.

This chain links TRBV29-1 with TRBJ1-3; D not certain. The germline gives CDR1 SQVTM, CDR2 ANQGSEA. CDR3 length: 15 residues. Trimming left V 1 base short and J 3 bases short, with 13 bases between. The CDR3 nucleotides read TGCAGCGTTGAAGTCGGTAGAACTCGTGGAAACACCATATATTTT. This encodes CSVEVGRTRGNTIYF.

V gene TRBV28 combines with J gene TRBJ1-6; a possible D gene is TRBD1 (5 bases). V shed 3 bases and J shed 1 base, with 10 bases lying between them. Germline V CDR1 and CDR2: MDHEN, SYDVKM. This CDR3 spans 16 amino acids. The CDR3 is CASSLGVGSYNSPLHF. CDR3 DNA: TGTGCCAGCAGTTTGGGGGTAGGGTCCTATAATTCACCCCTCCACTTT.

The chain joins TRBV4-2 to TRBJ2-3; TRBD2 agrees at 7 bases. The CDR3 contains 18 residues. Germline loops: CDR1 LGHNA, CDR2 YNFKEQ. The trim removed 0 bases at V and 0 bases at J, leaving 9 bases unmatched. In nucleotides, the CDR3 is TGTGCCAGCAGCCAAGATGGCACGGGGGGTTTTAGCACAGATACGCAGTATTTT. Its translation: CASSQDGTGGFSTDTQYF.

The DNA for the CDR3 is TGTGCCAGCAGCGCCCGGGACAGATTCAATCAGCCCCAGCATTTT. Translated, it gives CASSARDRFNQPQHF. This chain joins TRBV7-2 and TRBJ1-5; 7 bases are shared with TRBD1. The CDR3 extends over 15 amino acids. The V and J ends lost 5 bases and 3 bases, in that order; junction bases with no gene match: 7. CDR1 and CDR2 (germline): SGHTA, FQGNSA.

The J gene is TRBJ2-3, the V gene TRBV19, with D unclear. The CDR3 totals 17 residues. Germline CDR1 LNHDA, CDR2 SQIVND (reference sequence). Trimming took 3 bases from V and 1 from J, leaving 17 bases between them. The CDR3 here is CASSIDRLGGRTDTQYF. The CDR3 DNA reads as TGTGCCAGTAGTATCGATCGTTTGGGCGGCCGCACAGATACGCAGTATTTT.

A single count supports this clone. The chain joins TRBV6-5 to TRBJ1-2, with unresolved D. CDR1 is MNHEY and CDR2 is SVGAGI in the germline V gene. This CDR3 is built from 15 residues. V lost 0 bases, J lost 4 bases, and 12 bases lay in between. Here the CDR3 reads CASSYSGVRGYGYTF. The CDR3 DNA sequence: TGTGCCAGCAGTTACTCTGGAGTTCGGGGCTATGGCTACACCTTC.

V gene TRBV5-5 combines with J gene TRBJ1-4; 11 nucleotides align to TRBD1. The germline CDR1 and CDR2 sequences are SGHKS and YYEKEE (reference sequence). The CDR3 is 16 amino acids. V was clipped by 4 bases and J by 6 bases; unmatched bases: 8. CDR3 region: CASSPGTGGSYEKLFF. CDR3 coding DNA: TGTGCCAGCAGCCCGGGGACAGGGGGATCTTATGAAAAACTGTTTTTT.

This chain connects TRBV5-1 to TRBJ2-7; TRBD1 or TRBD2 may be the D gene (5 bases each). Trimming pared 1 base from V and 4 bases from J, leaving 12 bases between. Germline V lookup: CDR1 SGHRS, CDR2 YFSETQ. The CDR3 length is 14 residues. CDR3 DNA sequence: TGCGCCAGCAGCTTGACGAGGGGCGAATACGAGCAGTACTTC. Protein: CASSLTRGEYEQYF. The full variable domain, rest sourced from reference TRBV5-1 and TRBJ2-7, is KAGVTQTPRYLIKTRGQQVTLSCSPISGHRSVSWYQQTPGQGLQFLFEYFSETQRNKGNFPGRFSGRQFSNSRSEMNVSTLELGDSALYLCASSLTRGEYEQYFGPGTRLTVT.

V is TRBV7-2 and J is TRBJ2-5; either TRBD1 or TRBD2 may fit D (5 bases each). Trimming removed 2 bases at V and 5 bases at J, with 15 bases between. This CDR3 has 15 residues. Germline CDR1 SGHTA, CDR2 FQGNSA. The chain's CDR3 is CASSLPGDVEETQYF. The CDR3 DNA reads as TGTGCCAGCAGCTTACCCGGGGACGTGGAGGAGACCCAGTACTTC.

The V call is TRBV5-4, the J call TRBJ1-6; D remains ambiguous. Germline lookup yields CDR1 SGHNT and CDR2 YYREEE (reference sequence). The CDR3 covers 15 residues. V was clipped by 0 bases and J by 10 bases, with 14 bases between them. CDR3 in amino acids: CASSLENQPGSPLHF. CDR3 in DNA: TGTGCCAGCAGCTTGGAAAACCAACCGGGGTCACCCCTCCACTTT.

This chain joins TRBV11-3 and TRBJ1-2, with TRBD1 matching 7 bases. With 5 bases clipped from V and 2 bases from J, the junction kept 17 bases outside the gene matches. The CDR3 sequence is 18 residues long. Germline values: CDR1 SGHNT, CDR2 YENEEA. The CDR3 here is CASSRSPWFQGGNYGYTF. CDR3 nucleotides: TGTGCCAGCAGCCGCTCACCTTGGTTTCAGGGGGGAAACTATGGCTACACCTTC.

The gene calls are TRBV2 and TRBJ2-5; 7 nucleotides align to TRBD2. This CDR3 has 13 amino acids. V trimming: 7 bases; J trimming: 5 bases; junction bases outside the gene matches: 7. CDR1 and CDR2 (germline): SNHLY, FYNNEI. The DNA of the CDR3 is TGTGCCAGCACCGGGACTATCGGGGAGACCCAGTACTTC. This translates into CASTGTIGETQYF. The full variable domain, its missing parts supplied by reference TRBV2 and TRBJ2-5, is EPEVTQTPSHQVTQMGQEVILRCVPISNHLYFYWYRQILGQKVEFLVSFYNNEISEKSEIFDDQFSVERPDGSNFTLKIRSTKLEDSAMYFCASTGTIGETQYFGPGTRLLVL.

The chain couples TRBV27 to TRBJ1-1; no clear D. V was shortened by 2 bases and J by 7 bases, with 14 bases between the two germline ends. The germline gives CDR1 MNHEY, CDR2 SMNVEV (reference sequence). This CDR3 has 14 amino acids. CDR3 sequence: CASSLMAASNEAFF. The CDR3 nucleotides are TGTGCCAGCAGTTTAATGGCAGCAAGCAATGAAGCTTTCTTT.

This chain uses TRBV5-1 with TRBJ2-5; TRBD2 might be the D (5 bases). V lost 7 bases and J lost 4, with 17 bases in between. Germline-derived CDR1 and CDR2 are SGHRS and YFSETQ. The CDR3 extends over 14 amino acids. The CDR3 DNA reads TGCGCCAGCGGAATCGGGGTCGTGAGAGAGACCCAGTACTTC. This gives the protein CASGIGVVRETQYF.

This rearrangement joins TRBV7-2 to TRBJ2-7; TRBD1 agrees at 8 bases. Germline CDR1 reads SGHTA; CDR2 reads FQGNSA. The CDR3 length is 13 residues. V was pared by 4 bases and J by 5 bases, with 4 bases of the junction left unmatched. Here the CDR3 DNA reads TGTGCCAGCAGCTCCCAGGGGGCGGACGAGCAGTACTTC. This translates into CASSSQGADEQYF.

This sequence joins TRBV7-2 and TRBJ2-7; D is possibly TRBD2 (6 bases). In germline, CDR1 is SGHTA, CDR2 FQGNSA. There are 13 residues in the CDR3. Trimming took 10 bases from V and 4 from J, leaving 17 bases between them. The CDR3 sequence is CAIQVGGTYEQYF. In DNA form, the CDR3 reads TGTGCCATCCAGGTCGGGGGAACGTACGAGCAGTACTTC.

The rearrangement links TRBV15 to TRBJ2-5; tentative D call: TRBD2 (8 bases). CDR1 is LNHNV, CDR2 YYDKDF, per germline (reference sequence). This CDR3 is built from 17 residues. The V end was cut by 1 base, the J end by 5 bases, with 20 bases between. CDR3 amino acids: CATSRVGTAGEGETQYF. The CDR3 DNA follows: TGTGCCACCAGCAGAGTGGGGACAGCGGGGGAGGGGGAGACCCAGTACTTC.